This T cell receptor beta chain appears in the sequencing data of a study of cytomegalovirus exposure and HLA in healthy donors. Study background: The 100 to 150 validation repertoires and the approximately 700 first-cohort repertoires shared a platform, a later analysis reported.

Notes on the study in general: Within the 120 validation repertoires, first-cohort TCR clusters tended to co-occur, according to a later analysis.

This table comes from immunoSEQ multiplex PCR, and its TCRdb copy is limited to in-frame clones, with some not included. Here the sample spans about 140,000 clones, 84% being singletons. Points on this clone: Its antigen is currently unknown.

Sequenced input: PBMCs. The receptor was derived from a woman between 25 and 40 years old in good health and CMV-seronegative.

The CDR3 nucleotides read TGTGCCAGCAGCCCGATACCAGAGAACACTGAAGCTTTCTTT. Translating gives CASSPIPENTEAFF. This rearrangement joins TRBV27 to TRBJ1-1; unclear D gene. Germline-derived CDR1 and CDR2 are MNHEY and SMNVEV (reference sequence). V dropped 6 bases and J dropped 1 base, with 12 bases sitting between them. The CDR3 covers 14 residues.